The subject of this entry is one TCR beta chain. As yet, its antigen is unknown. This sample stems from a study of shared clonotypes between healthy human individuals. Overall study context: Per donor, CD8 memory used one plate, CD8 naive used two, CD4 memory used three and CD4 naive used three.

CD8 cells classed as naive were CD45RO-negative and positively selected for CCR7, excluding terminally differentiated effector memory CD45RA+ cells. Donation came from healthy HIV-negative adults that had no recent acute infections or vaccinations. Study outcomes and limitations: Limited genetic and exposure-history diversity came from having few donors. Clonotypes shared by all four sorted-subset donors had higher generation probabilities than non-shared clonotypes.

The V gene's germline CDR1 is MNHEY and CDR2 SMNVEV (reference sequence). The J segment lost 0 bases and the V segment lost 2 bases, leaving 4 bases of the junction unmatched. This CDR3 comprises 16 residues. The protocol was immunoSEQ multiplex PCR, while the TCRdb copy is restricted to in-frame clones and leaves out a portion. The sample lists 550,000 to 750,000 clones, 92% seen once, with roughly 24% in the top ten. The origin of this receptor is a man aged 25-40 years in good health. V usage is TRBV27 and J usage is TRBJ2-1; 7 bases fit TRBD2. The source material was naive CD8+ T cells sorted from blood. This CDR3 is CASSLPGGSSYNEQFF. The CDR3 region has the DNA TGTGCCAGCAGTTTACCGGGCGGGAGCTCCTACAATGAGCAGTTCTTC.